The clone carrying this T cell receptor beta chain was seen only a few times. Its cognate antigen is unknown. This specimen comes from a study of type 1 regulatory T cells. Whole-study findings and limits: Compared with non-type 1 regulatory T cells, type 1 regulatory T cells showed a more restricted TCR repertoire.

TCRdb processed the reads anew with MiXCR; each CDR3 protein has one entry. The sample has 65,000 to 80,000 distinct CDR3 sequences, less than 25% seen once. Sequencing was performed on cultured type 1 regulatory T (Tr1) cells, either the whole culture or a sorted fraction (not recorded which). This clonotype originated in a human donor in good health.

The CDR3: CASSPDQETQYF. In DNA form, the CDR3 reads TGTGCCAGCTCACCAGACCAAGAGACCCAGTACTTC. The chain uses TRBV18 and TRBJ2-5; D call uncertain. Trimming removed 2 bases at V and 0 bases at J, with 1 base between. There are 12 residues in the CDR3. Germline V gives CDR1 KGHSH, CDR2 LQKENI.